The clone carrying this TCR beta chain occurred a few times. Its target is unknown. The CDR3 spans 14 residues. Germline assignment: CDR1 SEHNR and CDR2 FQNEAQ (reference sequence). V dropped 4 bases and J dropped 8; count of bases not matched to a gene: 10. The investigators reverse transcribed all of the isolated RNA, so they sequenced expressed TCRB transcripts. Assay: immunoSEQ multiplex PCR; the TCRdb copy retains only in-frame clones and omits some. The profile shows 600,000 or so clones, around an eighth of them singletons. This entry is derived from a study of beta chain features in type 1 diabetes. Study-level background: The samples had 85 million to 140 million sorted cells examined in all. Notes on the study in general: VDJ junctions in type 1 diabetes patients carried more deletions and fewer insertions. Among all four CD4+ subsets, Type 1 diabetes patients had TCRB CDR3s that were moderately but significantly shorter.

V is TRBV7-9 and J is TRBJ1-2; TRBD1 matches at 7 bases. This receptor was obtained from a man aged 25-45 years with type 1 diabetes. Material: naive CD4+ T cells from blood. The CDR3: CASSSFDRARGYTF. DNA of the CDR3: TGTGCCAGCAGCTCATTCGACAGGGCGCGGGGCTACACCTTC.